These 27 T cell receptor beta chains were sequenced from one sample in a study of T cells in Graves' hyperthyroidism and ophthalmopathy (dated by TCRdb to between 2018 and 2020). Library preparation employed multiplex PCR. For sequencing, an Illumina HiSeq 2000 was employed. The TCR beta CDR3 regions were amplified from RNA transcripts. The TCR CDR3 was subjected to a first round of RT-PCR using the HTBI primer set and the Qiagen OneStep RT-PCR kit. TCRdb reworked the public reads: Q25 trimming with fastp, MiXCR clone assembly, productive beta chains retained. Entries are consolidated by CDR3 protein sequence, retaining the most common genes and DNA. The sample records about 700,000 distinct CDR3 sequences, about 14% of which are singletons. About 10% of the sample goes to the ten largest clones. The specimen was blood. The receptor set was obtained from a woman younger than 35 with Graves' hyperthyroidism.

This clonotype was found many times. The CDR3 protein is CASTSTGKGYEQYF. DNA for the CDR3: TGTGCCAGCACCTCCACGGGCAAGGGATACGAGCAGTACTTC. The V gene is TRBV12-3 or TRBV12-4, the J gene TRBJ2-7; D is unresolved. The ends were cut back, 7 bases at V and 4 bases at J, with 17 bases in the middle. The CDR3 length is 14 residues.

This clonotype was picked up a small number of times. The genes are TRBV16 and TRBJ2-7; no firm D call. With 7 bases removed from V and 4 bases from J, the gap between germline ends came to 14 bases. In germline, CDR1 is KGHSY, CDR2 FQNENV. This CDR3 has 13 residues. The CDR3, as DNA: TGTGCCAGCACCCGCCCCGAACTGTACGAGCAGTACTTC. This encodes CASTRPELYEQYF.

This clonotype was counted between two and nine times. The chain links TRBV27 to TRBJ2-7, with D uncertain. This CDR3 is built from 13 residues. In germline, CDR1 is MNHEY, CDR2 SMNVEV (reference sequence). V lost 6 bases and J lost 3, with 12 bases in between. CDR3 nucleotides: TGTGCCAGCAGCGGCAGCCGTTACTACGAGCAGTACTTC. As protein: CASSGSRYYEQYF.

This clonotype was counted only a few times. The chain combines TRBV12-3 or TRBV12-4 with TRBJ1-5; possible D gene TRBD1, 5 bases. This CDR3 is built from 15 residues. The V gene lost 2 bases and the J gene lost 6 bases, with 14 bases spanning the gap. The CDR3 loop reads CASSLFPRAGQPQHF. CDR3 DNA: TGTGCCAGCAGTTTATTCCCCAGGGCGGGTCAGCCCCAGCATTTT.

The rearrangement joins TRBV15 to TRBJ1-5; D remains ambiguous. V was pared by 1 base and J by 9 bases, with 16 bases between. This CDR3 spans 15 amino acids. Germline CDR1 LNHNV, CDR2 YYDKDF (reference sequence). The CDR3 spells CATSRARHIRGPQHF. Written as DNA, the CDR3 is TGTGCCACCAGCAGAGCCAGACATATCCGTGGGCCCCAGCATTTT.

This clonotype was recorded at least ten times. The chain uses TRBV11-2 and TRBJ1-2, with D unresolved. Germline CDR1 is SGHAT and CDR2 is FQNNGV. CDR3 length equals 12 residues. Trimming removed 7 bases from V and 1 base from J, with 7 bases in between. Written as DNA, the CDR3 is TGTGCCAGCACTGCTGTTAACTATGGCTACACCTTC. Its translation: CASTAVNYGYTF.

This clonotype was counted at least ten times. This rearrangement joins TRBV24-1 to TRBJ2-3; D call uncertain. The CDR3 sequence is 13 residues long. The V gene's germline CDR1 is KGHDR and CDR2 SFDVKD. Trimming took 5 bases from V and 4 from J, leaving 9 bases between them. The DNA of the CDR3 is TGTGCCACCAGTGGCAACAGTGCAGATACGCAGTATTTT. Protein sequence: CATSGNSADTQYF.

This clonotype was recorded at least ten times. This chain connects TRBV12-3 or TRBV12-4 to TRBJ2-3, with a tentative D call TRBD2 (6 bases). Trimming stripped 10 bases from V and 4 bases from J, with 18 bases between. This CDR3 region has 14 residues. The CDR3 DNA reads TGTGCCATCAGGCGGGACTCAGTGGCAGATACGCAGTATTTT. Its protein is CAIRRDSVADTQYF.

The chain combines TRBV19 with TRBJ1-5, with D uncertain. Germline assignment: CDR1 LNHDA and CDR2 SQIVND (reference sequence). The V gene lost 7 bases and the J gene lost 0 bases, with 10 bases spanning the gap. This CDR3 is built from 14 residues. The CDR3 DNA reads TGTGCCAGTATAAGCTCCACTAGCAATCAGCCCCAGCATTTT. Translating it yields CASISSTSNQPQHF. Combining the CDR3 with reference TRBV19 and TRBJ1-5 gives the whole variable domain DGGITQSPKYLFRKEGQNVTLSCEQNLNHDAMYWYRQDPGQGLRLIYYSQIVNDFQKGDIAEGYSVSREKKESFPLTVTSAQKNPTAFYLCASISSTSNQPQHFGDGTRLSIL.

This clonotype has just a few counts. J is TRBJ1-6 and V is TRBV27; 8 bases fit TRBD1. V lost 6 bases, J lost 13 bases, and 11 bases stayed unmatched. The CDR3 has 14 amino acids. The germline V gene has CDR1 MNHEY and CDR2 SMNVEV (reference sequence). CDR3 nucleotide sequence: TGTGCCAGCAGCCTAGGACAGGGAGGGGACCCCCTCCACTTT. Encoded protein: CASSLGQGGDPLHF.

This clonotype occurred a few times. The chain is built from TRBV24-1 and TRBJ2-2; the match to TRBD2 covers 11 bases. Unmatched junction bases numbered 1, after V lost 0 bases and J lost 2 bases. Germline V CDR1 and CDR2: KGHDR, SFDVKD. The CDR3 extends over 17 amino acids. CDR3: CATSDLTSGSNTGELFF. The CDR3 DNA reads TGTGCCACCAGTGATTTGACTAGCGGGAGTAACACCGGGGAGCTGTTTTTT.

This clonotype occurred a few times. V usage is TRBV12-3 or TRBV12-4 and J usage is TRBJ1-1; 10 nucleotides line up with TRBD1. V lost 5 bases and J lost 6; bases outside the gene matches: 3. This CDR3 contains 13 residues. The CDR3 DNA sequence: TGTGCCAGCAGTCCCGGACAGGGGGCTGAAGCTTTCTTT. Translating gives CASSPGQGAEAFF.

This clonotype occurred a few times. A single base separates this from a much larger clone, so it may be a read error. V usage is TRBV28 and J usage is TRBJ2-7; the D is unclear. Per the germline V gene, CDR1 is MDHEN and CDR2 is SYDVKM. Trimming stripped 7 bases from V and 2 bases from J, with 15 bases between. The CDR3 is made up of 14 amino acids. The CDR3 protein is CASIALSLPYEQYF. DNA for the CDR3: TGTGCCAGCATCGCACTTAGTCTCCCCTACGAGCAGTACTTC.

This clonotype occurred many times. The V call is TRBV27, the J call TRBJ2-1, with 7 bases aligning to TRBD2. This CDR3 region has 14 residues. Germline V gene sequence: CDR1 MNHEY, CDR2 SMNVEV (reference sequence). V shed 6 bases, J shed 1 base, and the junction held 3 bases outside the gene matches. The CDR3 DNA follows: TGTGCCAGCAGGTTGGGGGGGTCCTACAATGAGCAGTTCTTC. It encodes CASRLGGSYNEQFF.

This clonotype has at least ten counts. This chain connects TRBV14 to TRBJ2-1; D gene uncertain. CDR3 length: 16 amino acids. Germline assignment: CDR1 SGHDN and CDR2 FVKESK. Trimming stripped 4 bases from V and 2 bases from J, with 15 bases between. CDR3 in amino acids: CASSRNLLAAYNEQFF. The CDR3 nucleotides are TGTGCCAGCAGCCGGAACCTGCTGGCAGCCTACAATGAGCAGTTCTTC.

This clonotype was found many times. The chain recombines TRBV28 with TRBJ1-5, with D perhaps TRBD1 (5 bases). CDR1 and CDR2 (germline): MDHEN, SYDVKM. The V gene lost 4 bases and the J gene lost 4 bases, with 8 bases spanning the gap. The CDR3 extends over 13 amino acids. CDR3 DNA: TGTGCCAGCAGTTGGGCAGGGAATCAGCCCCAGCATTTT. This translates into CASSWAGNQPQHF.

This clonotype was picked up a small number of times. J is TRBJ2-1 and V is TRBV24-1; no clear D gene. CDR1 is KGHDR, CDR2 SFDVKD, per germline. Trimming stripped 5 bases from V and 0 bases from J, with 10 bases between. There are 15 residues in the CDR3. This CDR3 reads CATSATLGSYNEQFF. The CDR3 region has the DNA TGTGCCACCAGTGCCACGTTGGGCTCCTACAATGAGCAGTTCTTC.

This clonotype has a count of ten or more. The chain recombines TRBV12-3 or TRBV12-4 with TRBJ1-1; 7 bases map to TRBD1. This CDR3 region has 16 residues. Trimming took 6 bases from V and 0 from J; bases not matched to a gene: 10. In DNA, the CDR3 is TGTGCCAGCAGCCGAAGCCCTCAGGGGGTGAACACTGAAGCTTTCTTT. Protein sequence: CASSRSPQGVNTEAFF.

To note about this clonotype: With a much larger clone just one base away, this may be a read error. This chain joins TRBV30 and TRBJ2-1; unclear D gene. Germline V gene data show CDR1 as GTSNPN and CDR2 as SVGIG (reference sequence). CDR3 length: 13 residues. V shed 5 bases and J shed 12 bases, with 20 bases lying between them. CDR3 sequence reads: CAWHQDGTVGQFF. The CDR3 DNA sequence: TGTGCCTGGCACCAGGACGGCACCGTGGGGCAGTTCTTC.

The rearrangement uses TRBV11-3 and TRBJ2-1, with 9 bases aligning to TRBD1. The CDR3 has 15 residues. Germline lookup yields CDR1 SGHNT and CDR2 YENEEA. Losses at the gene ends were 6 bases for V and 8 bases for J; bases not matched to a gene: 11. For the CDR3, the DNA is TGTGCCAGCAGACTACCGGGACAGGGAGACCATGAGCAGTTCTTC. Translation: CASRLPGQGDHEQFF.

The table lists this clonotype with a few counts. The chain carries TRBV9 and TRBJ2-7; unclear D gene. V was cut by 4 bases and J by 5 bases, with 13 bases left in between. There are 13 residues in the CDR3. CDR1 and CDR2 from the germline V gene are SGDLS and YYNGEE. Here the CDR3 reads CASSPPGSDEQYF. CDR3 coding DNA: TGTGCCAGCAGCCCTCCCGGCTCGGACGAGCAGTACTTC. Based on the CDR3 plus reference TRBV9 and TRBJ2-7, the full variable domain is DSGVTQTPKHLITATGQRVTLRCSPRSGDLSVYWYQQSLDQGLQFLIQYYNGEERAKGNILERFSAQQFPDLHSELNLSSLELGDSALYFCASSPPGSDEQYFGPGTRLTVT.

The CDR3 coding sequence is TGTGCCAGCAGCCACTCAGAGAAAGACAGGGTCACTGAAGCTTTCTTT. The encoded protein is CASSHSEKDRVTEAFF. This chain links TRBV14 with TRBJ1-1; 7 nucleotides line up with TRBD1. This CDR3 contains 16 residues. The junction had 11 bases not matched to a gene; V was cut back by 3 bases and J by 4 bases. Germline CDR1 is SGHDN and CDR2 is FVKESK.

The chain joins TRBV5-6 to TRBJ2-1; D is unresolved. The CDR3 consists of 16 residues. Trimming left V 2 bases short and J 2 bases short, with 14 bases between. The V gene's germline CDR1 is SGHDT and CDR2 YYEEEE. CDR3 region: CASSFMVGSPYNEQFF. The CDR3 region has the DNA TGTGCCAGCAGCTTTATGGTGGGGTCCCCCTACAATGAGCAGTTCTTC.

This clonotype has ten or more counts. The chain combines TRBV24-1 with TRBJ2-5; the match to TRBD1 covers 7 bases. This CDR3 is built from 16 residues. CDR1 is KGHDR and CDR2 is SFDVKD in the germline V gene. V dropped 1 base and J dropped 2; count of bases not matched to a gene: 6. CDR3 sequence (DNA): TGTGCCACCAGTGATTTCCGGGACAGCGATCAAGAGACCCAGTACTTC. As protein: CATSDFRDSDQETQYF.

The chain recombines TRBV9 with TRBJ2-4; 11 bases line up with TRBD1. CDR1 and CDR2 from the germline V gene are SGDLS and YYNGEE. This CDR3 contains 16 residues. Germline trimming cut 4 bases from V and 8 bases from J; bases unmatched to any gene: 11. CDR3 bases: TGTGCCAGCAGCCCTAACACGGGACAGGGGGGACACATTCAGTACTTC. As protein: CASSPNTGQGGHIQYF.

There are many counts of this clonotype. This chain uses TRBV30 with TRBJ2-1, with D possibly TRBD1 on 5 matching bases. Germline values: CDR1 GTSNPN, CDR2 SVGIG (reference sequence). V dropped 8 bases and J dropped 6 bases, with 8 bases sitting between them. The CDR3 has 10 residues. The CDR3: CAGRGNEQFF. The CDR3 nucleotides read TGTGCCGGTAGGGGCAATGAGCAGTTCTTC.

In its sample, this clonotype was seen many times. V usage is TRBV7-2 and J usage is TRBJ1-2; D unresolved. There are 13 residues in the CDR3. Germline values: CDR1 SGHTA, CDR2 FQGNSA. The V and J ends lost 1 base and 7 bases respectively, with 10 bases between them. CDR3 amino acids: CASSLEREGGYTF. The CDR3 nucleotides read TGTGCCAGCAGCTTAGAACGCGAAGGTGGCTACACCTTC.